This TCR beta chain was identified in a study of T cell responses to AZD1222 COVID-19 vaccine (dated by TCRdb to 2020 to 2023). With regard to the full study: Because spike-specific TCR depth and breadth did not differ between the two schedules, AZD1222 recipients who got a second dose at roughly 4 weeks were pooled with those who got a second dose at roughly 12 weeks. A total of about 240 trial participants underwent TCR sequencing, of whom around 200 received two doses of AZD1222 and some 26 received two doses of the MenACWY control vaccine. Trial participants were enrolled into age subgroups of 18-55, 56-69 and 70-plus years, which contained roughly 140, 27 and 60 TCR-sequenced participants, respectively.

The CDR3 regions of human TCRbeta chains were subjected to immunosequencing. The source study handled its data this way. Repertoire TCRs were matched against a reference library of SARS-CoV-2-specific TCRs generated with the MIRA antigen-specificity platform. Breadth meant the fraction of unique TCRs that were SARS-CoV-2-associated, whereas depth meant the fraction of total T cells that were SARS-CoV-2-associated. Using the MIRA data, every spike-specific TCR was mapped to the spike region that the TCR reacted to and assigned to either a CD4 or a CD8 class. Log10-transformed breadth and depth values were compared by one-way ANOVA with Sidak's multiple comparisons tests. Drawn from immuneACCESS, this table holds only the in-frame rearrangements with V and J called that TCRdb kept. Clones are partly lost; checked studies trace under half to an unresolved V gene and leave the rest unexplained. The V and J calls and clone size were taken over from that table, and D and trimming were inferred from the DNA. A total of 90,000 to 130,000 clones appear in this sample, roughly four fifths of them only once. The ten largest clones represent under 10% of the sample.

What this sample's time point label stands for: baseline before first vaccination. The vaccinee samples were drawn from two UK trials, COV001 and COV002, one of which was a single-blind randomized controlled phase 2/3 trial testing AZD1222 (ChAdOx1 nCoV-19) in healthy adults. Trial participant PBMC samples were collected at day 0 and day 28 after the second dose for TCRbeta chain sequencing. Trimming at the junction amounts to 0 bases on V and 6 bases on J, and the germline ends lie 9 bases apart. Taken from cysteine to phenylalanine, the CDR3 has 13 residues. Only the CDR3 DNA is retained, 39 bases long and in frame from the first base. Reading the germline V gene (reference sequence) gives CDR1 LGHDT and CDR2 YNNKEL. A single count supports this clone. It has no known antigen specificity. Base qualities were left out, and no much larger clone turns up one base away. Overall study outcomes, separate from this receptor: Spike-specific TCR breadth and depth rose significantly after two AZD1222 doses compared with day 0 and with MenACWY recipients. Most participants were white British and females outnumbered males, and the authors suggested that clonal diversity may have been underestimated. The 56-69-year group was small, and its depth increase did not reach significance, likely because of low power. No day 14 peak-response samples were available, so repertoires were characterized only after the peak T cell response. The vaccine-associated CD4 TCRs covered the entire spike protein, and the dominant responses fell in regions 160-218 and 743-854. Conclusions about previously exposed vaccinees were limited because only 6 or 7 AZD1222 recipients were SARS-CoV-2 seropositive at baseline. Reportedly, almost half of the unique spike-specific TCRs recognized epitopes lying outside the regions that are mutated in the B.1.351 and B.1.1.7 variants.

Here the chain combines TRBV3-1 (or the pseudogene TRBV3-2) and TRBJ2-7, with the D gene possibly TRBD1 or TRBD2, each one fitting 5 bases. The sample consisted of peripheral blood, taken on day 0 of AZD1222 vaccination. The sequence came from an adult in good health. In nucleotides, the sequence is TGTGCCAGCAGCCAAGATCAGAGGGGCGAGCAGTACTTC. This yields the protein CASSQDQRGEQYF.